Presented here are 9 T cell receptor beta chains from one specimen sequenced in a study of cytomegalovirus exposure and HLA in healthy donors. It was with 60 Vbeta and 13 Jbeta primers that the PCR ran. Method: immunoSEQ multiplex PCR; TCRdb's copy keeps in-frame clones and lacks some. The table has 40,000 to 55,000 clones, under 70% seen once. Sequenced material: PBMCs. The source of these receptors is a man aged 60 to 75 in good health and CMV-seropositive.

CDR3 loop: CASSLAGRGNEQFF. CDR3 DNA: TGTGCCAGCAGCTTAGCGGGTAGGGGGAATGAGCAGTTCTTC. The chain joins TRBV7-2 to TRBJ2-1; D is perhaps TRBD1 (6 bases). CDR3 size: 14 residues. Per germline, CDR1 SGHTA and CDR2 FQGNSA. V lost 0 bases and J lost 7, with 10 bases in between.

The chain recombines TRBV6-5 with TRBJ2-7; 11 positions match TRBD1. This CDR3 comprises 13 residues. The junction had 3 bases not matched to a gene; V was cut back by 6 bases and J by 5 bases. Germline V gene sequence: CDR1 MNHEY, CDR2 SVGAGI. CDR3 in DNA: TGTGCCAGCAGGAGGACAGGGGGCCACGAGCAGTACTTC. Amino acids: CASRRTGGHEQYF.

The genes are TRBV7-8 and TRBJ1-5, with D uncertain. V shed 5 bases and J shed 0 bases, with 8 bases lying between them. The CDR3 is made up of 14 amino acids. The germline CDR1 and CDR2 sequences are SGHVS and FQNEAQ. The DNA of the CDR3 is TGTGCCAGCAGCCACCCCTATAGCAATCAGCCCCAGCATTTT. Encoded protein: CASSHPYSNQPQHF.

The V call is TRBV19, the J call TRBJ2-1; the match to TRBD2 covers 7 bases. J lost 6 bases, V lost 0 bases, and 2 bases had no gene match. Germline values: CDR1 LNHDA, CDR2 SQIVND (reference sequence). The CDR3 spans 14 residues. The CDR3 region is CASSIDWGGNEQFF. The CDR3 DNA follows: TGTGCCAGTAGTATAGATTGGGGGGGCAATGAGCAGTTCTTC.

The chain employs TRBV6-5 and TRBJ1-2; D possibly corresponds to TRBD1 (5 bases). With 0 bases removed from V and 7 bases from J, the gap between germline ends came to 12 bases. Germline CDR1 is MNHEY and CDR2 is SVGAGI. This CDR3 spans 14 amino acids. CDR3 DNA: TGTGCCAGCAGTTACTCGGGGCAGGGTCGTGGCTACACCTTC. This sequence encodes CASSYSGQGRGYTF.

The rearrangement joins TRBV4-1 to TRBJ2-1; 10 positions match TRBD2. The length of the CDR3 is 15 residues. Germline CDR1 and CDR2: MGHRA and YSYEKL. With V trimmed by 4 bases and J by 3 bases, 3 bases remained unmatched. The CDR3 DNA is TGCGCCAGCAGCCCGGGACTAGCGTTCTACAATGAGCAGTTCTTC. Its translation: CASSPGLAFYNEQFF.

The J gene is TRBJ2-1, the V gene TRBV5-4; possibly TRBD2 for D (6 bases). Germline lookup yields CDR1 SGHNT and CDR2 YYREEE (reference sequence). This CDR3 has 16 residues. The V end was cut by 0 bases, the J end by 6 bases, with 16 bases between. The CDR3 loop is CASSLGTTTLSNEQFF. In DNA form, the CDR3 reads TGTGCCAGCAGCTTGGGGACTACTACCCTGAGCAATGAGCAGTTCTTC.

This clone was detected many times. CDR3 bases: TGTGCCAGCAGCTTGACAGGCTCTGGGGCCAACGTCCTGACTTTC. Translating it yields CASSLTGSGANVLTF. This chain links TRBV5-4 with TRBJ2-6; the D gene is possibly TRBD1 (5 bases). The CDR3 totals 15 residues. The germline V gene has CDR1 SGHNT and CDR2 YYREEE (reference sequence). Trimming took 1 base from V and 0 from J, leaving 5 bases between them.

The chain carries TRBV4-1 and TRBJ2-2; D possibly corresponds to TRBD2 (6 bases). CDR1 MGHRA and CDR2 YSYEKL come from the germline V gene. The CDR3 is 17 amino acids. V was clipped by 1 base and J by 5 bases, with 17 bases between them. The CDR3 DNA is TGCGCCAGCAGCCAAGCCCCCTGGCGGGAAGGAACCGGGGAGCTGTTTTTT. Its protein product is CASSQAPWREGTGELFF.